This entry features one T cell receptor (beta chain) sequence. The V and J ends lost 4 bases and 3 bases, in that order; junction bases with no gene match: 4. CDR1 is SGHNT, CDR2 YYREEE, per germline (reference sequence). The CDR3 length is 15 residues. The entry originates in a study of cytomegalovirus exposure and HLA in healthy donors. Here immunoSEQ multiplex PCR was the method, and the copy in TCRdb shows in-frame clones only, minus some. The sample carries 70,000 or so clones, approximately 95% recorded once. The rearrangement links TRBV5-4 to TRBJ2-5; the match to TRBD2 covers 12 bases. Sequencing was carried out using PBMCs. The origin of this receptor is a man aged 18 to 30 in good health and CMV-seropositive. CDR3 nucleotide sequence: TGTGCCAGCAGCATACGACTAGCGGGAGAAGAGACCCAGTACTTC. It yields the protein CASSIRLAGEETQYF.